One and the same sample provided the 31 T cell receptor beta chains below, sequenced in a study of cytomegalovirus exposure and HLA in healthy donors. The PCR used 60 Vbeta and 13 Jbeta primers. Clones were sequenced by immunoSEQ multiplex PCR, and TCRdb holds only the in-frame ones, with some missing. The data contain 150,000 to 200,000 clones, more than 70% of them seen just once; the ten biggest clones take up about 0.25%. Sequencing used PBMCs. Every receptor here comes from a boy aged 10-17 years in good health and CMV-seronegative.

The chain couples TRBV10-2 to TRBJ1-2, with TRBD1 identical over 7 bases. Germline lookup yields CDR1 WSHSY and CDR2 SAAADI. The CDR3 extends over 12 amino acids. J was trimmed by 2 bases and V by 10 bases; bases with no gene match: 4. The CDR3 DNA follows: TGCGCCACCTCGGGACAGAACTATGGCTACACCTTC. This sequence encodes CATSGQNYGYTF.

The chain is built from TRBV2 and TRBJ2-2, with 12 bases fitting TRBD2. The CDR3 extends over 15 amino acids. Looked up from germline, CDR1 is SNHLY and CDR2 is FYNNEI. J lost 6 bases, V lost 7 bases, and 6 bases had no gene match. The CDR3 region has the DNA TGTGCCAGCACTCGACTAGCGGGGGCGCCCGGGGAGCTGTTTTTT. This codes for CASTRLAGAPGELFF.

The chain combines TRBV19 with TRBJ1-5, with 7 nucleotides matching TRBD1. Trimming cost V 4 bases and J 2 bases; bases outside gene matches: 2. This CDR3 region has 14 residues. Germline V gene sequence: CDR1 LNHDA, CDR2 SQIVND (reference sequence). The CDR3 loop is CASSRQGGNQPQHF. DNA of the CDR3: TGTGCCAGTAGTAGACAGGGCGGCAATCAGCCCCAGCATTTT.

This CDR3 is CSVDERGGGYEQFF. The CDR3 DNA sequence: TGCAGCGTCGACGAGCGGGGGGGCGGGTATGAGCAGTTCTTC. This chain connects TRBV29-1 to TRBJ2-1; 10 positions match TRBD2. Per the germline V gene, CDR1 is SQVTM and CDR2 is ANQGSEA. The trim removed 6 bases at V and 8 bases at J, leaving 10 bases unmatched. This CDR3 has 14 amino acids.

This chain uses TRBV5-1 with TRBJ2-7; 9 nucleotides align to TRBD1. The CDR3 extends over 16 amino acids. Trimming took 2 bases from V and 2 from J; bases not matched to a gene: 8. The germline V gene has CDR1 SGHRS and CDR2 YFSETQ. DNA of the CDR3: TGCGCCAGCAGCTTCTCCGGGACAGGGCTCCCCTACGAGCAGTACTTC. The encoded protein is CASSFSGTGLPYEQYF.

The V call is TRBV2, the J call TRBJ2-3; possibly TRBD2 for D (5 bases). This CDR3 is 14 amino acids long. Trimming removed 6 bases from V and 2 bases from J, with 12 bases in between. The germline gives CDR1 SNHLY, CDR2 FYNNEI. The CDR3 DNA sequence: TGTGCCAGCAGCGGGATCGACTACACAGATACGCAGTATTTT. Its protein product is CASSGIDYTDTQYF. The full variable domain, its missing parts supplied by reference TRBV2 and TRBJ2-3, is EPEVTQTPSHQVTQMGQEVILRCVPISNHLYFYWYRQILGQKVEFLVSFYNNEISEKSEIFDDQFSVERPDGSNFTLKIRSTKLEDSAMYFCASSGIDYTDTQYFGPGTRLTVL.

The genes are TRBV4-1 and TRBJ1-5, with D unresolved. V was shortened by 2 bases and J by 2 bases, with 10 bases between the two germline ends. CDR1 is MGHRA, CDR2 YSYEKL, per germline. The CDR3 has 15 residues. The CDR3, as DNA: TGCGCCAGCAGCCAACGTGGAGCAGGCAATCAGCCCCAGCATTTT. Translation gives CASSQRGAGNQPQHF.

This CDR3 reads CASSLGTGALDTEAFF. The CDR3 nucleotides read TGTGCCAGCAGCTTAGGGACAGGGGCCCTTGACACTGAAGCTTTCTTT. The gene calls are TRBV11-2 and TRBJ1-1, with 9 bases fitting TRBD1. From germline, CDR1 is SGHAT and CDR2 FQNNGV. Trimming took 1 base from V and 3 from J; bases not matched to a gene: 6. The CDR3 length is 16 residues.

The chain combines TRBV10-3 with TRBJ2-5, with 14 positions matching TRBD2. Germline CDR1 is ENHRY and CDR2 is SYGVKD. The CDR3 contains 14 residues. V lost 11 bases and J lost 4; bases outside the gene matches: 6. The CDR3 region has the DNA TGTGCCTGCAAAGGACTAGCGGGAGGAGAGACCCAGTACTTC. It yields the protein CACKGLAGGETQYF.

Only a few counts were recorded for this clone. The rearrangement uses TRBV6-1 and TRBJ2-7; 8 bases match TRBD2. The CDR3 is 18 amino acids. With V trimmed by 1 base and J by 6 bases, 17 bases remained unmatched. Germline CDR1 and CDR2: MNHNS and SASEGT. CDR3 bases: TGTGCCAGCAGTGAAGAAATAGCGGGACCTCGTCGTAGGGGCGAGCAGTACTTC. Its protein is CASSEEIAGPRRRGEQYF.

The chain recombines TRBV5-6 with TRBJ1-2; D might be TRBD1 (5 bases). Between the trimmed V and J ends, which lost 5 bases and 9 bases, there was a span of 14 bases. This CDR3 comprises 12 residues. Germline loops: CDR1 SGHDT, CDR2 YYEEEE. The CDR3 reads CASSSGSRSYTF. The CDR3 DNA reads TGTGCCAGCAGTTCAGGGTCAAGGAGCTACACCTTC. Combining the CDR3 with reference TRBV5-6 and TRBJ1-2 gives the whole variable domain DAGVTQSPTHLIKTRGQQVTLRCSPKSGHDTVSWYQQALGQGPQFIFQYYEEEERQRGNFPDRFSGHQFPNYSSELNVNALLLGDSALYLCASSSGSRSYTFGSGTRLTVV.

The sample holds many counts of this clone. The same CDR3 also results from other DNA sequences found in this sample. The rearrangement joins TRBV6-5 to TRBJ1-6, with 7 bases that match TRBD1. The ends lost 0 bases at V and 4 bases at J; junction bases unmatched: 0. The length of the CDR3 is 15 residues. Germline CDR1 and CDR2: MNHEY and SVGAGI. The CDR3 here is CASSYSTGYNSPLHF. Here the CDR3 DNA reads TGTGCCAGCAGTTACTCGACAGGGTATAATTCACCCCTCCACTTT.

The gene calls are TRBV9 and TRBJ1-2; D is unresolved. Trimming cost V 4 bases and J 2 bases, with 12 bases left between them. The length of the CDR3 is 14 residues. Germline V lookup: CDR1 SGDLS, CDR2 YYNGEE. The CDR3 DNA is TGTGCCAGCAGCCCGAGGACTGAGAACTATGGCTACACCTTC. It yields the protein CASSPRTENYGYTF.

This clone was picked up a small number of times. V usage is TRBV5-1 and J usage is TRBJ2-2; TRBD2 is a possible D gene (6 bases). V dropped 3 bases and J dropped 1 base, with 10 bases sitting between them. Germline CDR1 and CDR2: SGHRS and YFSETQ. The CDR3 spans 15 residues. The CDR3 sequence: CASSWGEENTGELFF. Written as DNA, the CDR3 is TGCGCCAGCAGCTGGGGGGAGGAGAACACCGGGGAGCTGTTTTTT.

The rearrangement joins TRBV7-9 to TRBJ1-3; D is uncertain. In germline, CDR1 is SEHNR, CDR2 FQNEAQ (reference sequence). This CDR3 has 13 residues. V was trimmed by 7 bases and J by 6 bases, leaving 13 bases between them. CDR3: CASTLDWANTIYF. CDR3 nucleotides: TGTGCCAGCACGCTGGACTGGGCAAACACCATATATTTT.

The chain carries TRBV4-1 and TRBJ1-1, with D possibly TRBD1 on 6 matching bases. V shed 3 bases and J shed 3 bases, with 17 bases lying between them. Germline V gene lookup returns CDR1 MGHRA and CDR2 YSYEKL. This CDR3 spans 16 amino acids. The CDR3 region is CASSHLQGSRDTEAFF. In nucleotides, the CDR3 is TGCGCCAGCAGCCATCTTCAGGGGTCCAGGGACACTGAAGCTTTCTTT.

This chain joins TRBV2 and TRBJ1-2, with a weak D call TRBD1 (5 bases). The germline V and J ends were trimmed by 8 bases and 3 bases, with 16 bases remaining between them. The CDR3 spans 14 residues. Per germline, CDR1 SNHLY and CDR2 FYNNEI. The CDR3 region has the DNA TGTGCCAGCCCTGGAGGGGTAACGGACTATGGCTACACCTTC. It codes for CASPGGVTDYGYTF.

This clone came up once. Written as DNA, the CDR3 is TGTGCCTGGAGGGCTAAGGGTGGACTGAACTATGGCTACACCTTC. Amino acids: CAWRAKGGLNYGYTF. The chain recombines TRBV30 with TRBJ1-2; D is unclear. The germline gives CDR1 GTSNPN, CDR2 SVGIG (reference sequence). Trimming removed 3 bases from V and 2 bases from J, with 16 bases in between. This CDR3 has 15 amino acids. Supplemented by reference TRBV30 and TRBJ1-2, the full variable domain reads SQTIHQWPATLVQPVGSPLSLECTVEGTSNPNLYWYRQAAGRGLQLLFYSVGIGQISSEVPQNLSASRPQDRQFILSSKKLLLSDSGFYLCAWRAKGGLNYGYTFGSGTRLTVV.

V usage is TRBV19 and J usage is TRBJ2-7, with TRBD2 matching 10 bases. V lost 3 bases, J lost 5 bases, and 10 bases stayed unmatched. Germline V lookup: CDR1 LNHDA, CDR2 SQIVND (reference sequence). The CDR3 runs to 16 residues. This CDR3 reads CASSISLAGVLNEQYF. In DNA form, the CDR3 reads TGTGCCAGTAGTATTTCTCTAGCGGGAGTTTTAAACGAGCAGTACTTC.

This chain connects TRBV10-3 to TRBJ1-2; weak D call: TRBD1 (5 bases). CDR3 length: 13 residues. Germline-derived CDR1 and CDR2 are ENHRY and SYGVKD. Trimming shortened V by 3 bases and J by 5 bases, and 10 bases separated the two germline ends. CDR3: CAISDRELYGYTF. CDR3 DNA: TGTGCCATCAGTGACAGGGAACTTTATGGCTACACCTTC.

CDR3 sequence (DNA): TGTGCCAGCAGCTTCGCCACGGGGGAGCGTGAGCAGTACTTC. Translating it yields CASSFATGEREQYF. V usage is TRBV7-2 and J usage is TRBJ2-7; D is perhaps TRBD2 (6 bases). CDR3 length: 14 amino acids. V lost 3 bases and J 7 bases, leaving 16 bases between the germline ends. The germline V gene has CDR1 SGHTA and CDR2 FQGNSA.

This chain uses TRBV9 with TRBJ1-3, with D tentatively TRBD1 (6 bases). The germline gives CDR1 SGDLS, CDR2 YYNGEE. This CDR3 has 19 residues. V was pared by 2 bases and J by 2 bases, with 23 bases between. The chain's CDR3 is CASSVNLMSGDGTGNTIYF. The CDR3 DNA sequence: TGTGCCAGCAGCGTTAACCTCATGTCAGGGGACGGAACTGGAAACACCATATATTTT.

CDR3 bases: TGTGCCAGCAGCGTAGCTAAAGACAGGGGAGGGAATGAGCAGTTCTTC. This codes for CASSVAKDRGGNEQFF. This chain links TRBV9 with TRBJ2-1; D may be TRBD1 (8 bases). V shed 0 bases and J shed 7 bases, with 17 bases lying between them. The CDR3 runs 16 residues. Germline values: CDR1 SGDLS, CDR2 YYNGEE.

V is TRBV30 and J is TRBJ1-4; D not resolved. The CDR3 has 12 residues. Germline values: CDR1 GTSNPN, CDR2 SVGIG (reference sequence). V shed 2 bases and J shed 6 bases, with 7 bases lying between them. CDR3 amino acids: CAWSNEDEKLFF. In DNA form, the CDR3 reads TGTGCCTGGAGTAACGAGGATGAAAAACTGTTTTTT.

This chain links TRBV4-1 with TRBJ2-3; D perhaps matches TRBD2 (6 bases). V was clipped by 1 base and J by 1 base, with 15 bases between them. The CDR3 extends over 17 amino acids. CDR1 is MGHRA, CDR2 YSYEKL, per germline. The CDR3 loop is CASSQGPHTGGTDTQYF. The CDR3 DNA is TGCGCCAGCAGCCAAGGCCCCCATACGGGGGGCACAGATACGCAGTATTTT.

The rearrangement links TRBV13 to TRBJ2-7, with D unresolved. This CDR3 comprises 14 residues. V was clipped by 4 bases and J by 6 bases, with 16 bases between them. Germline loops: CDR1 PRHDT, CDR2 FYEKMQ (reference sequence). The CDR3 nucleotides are TGTGCCAGCAGCTCCCGGGTCGAGCTTCGCGAGCAGTACTTC. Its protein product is CASSSRVELREQYF.

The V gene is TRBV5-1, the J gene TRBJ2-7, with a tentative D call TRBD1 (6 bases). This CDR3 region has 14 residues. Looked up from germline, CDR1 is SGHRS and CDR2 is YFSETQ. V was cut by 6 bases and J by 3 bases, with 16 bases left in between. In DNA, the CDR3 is TGCGCCAGCACCTCAGGGGAAGGGGGCTACGAGCAGTACTTC. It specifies CASTSGEGGYEQYF.

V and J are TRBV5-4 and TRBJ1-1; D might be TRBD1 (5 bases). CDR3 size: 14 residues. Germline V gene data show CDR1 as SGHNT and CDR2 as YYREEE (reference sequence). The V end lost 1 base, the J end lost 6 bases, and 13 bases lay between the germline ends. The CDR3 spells CASSLTGRGSEAFF. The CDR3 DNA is TGTGCCAGCAGCTTGACCGGGCGGGGCTCTGAAGCTTTCTTT.

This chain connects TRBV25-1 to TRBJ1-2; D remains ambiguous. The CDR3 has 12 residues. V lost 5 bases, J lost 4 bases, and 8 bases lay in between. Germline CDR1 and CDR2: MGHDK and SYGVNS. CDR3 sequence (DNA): TGTGCCAGCAGTAGGAGTAGCTATGGCTACACCTTC. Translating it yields CASSRSSYGYTF.

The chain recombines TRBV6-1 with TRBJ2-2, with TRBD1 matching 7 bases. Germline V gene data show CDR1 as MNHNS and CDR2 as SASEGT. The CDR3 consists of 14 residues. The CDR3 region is CATRQGPNTGELFF. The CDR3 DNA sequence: TGTGCGACCCGACAGGGCCCGAACACCGGGGAGCTGTTTTTT.

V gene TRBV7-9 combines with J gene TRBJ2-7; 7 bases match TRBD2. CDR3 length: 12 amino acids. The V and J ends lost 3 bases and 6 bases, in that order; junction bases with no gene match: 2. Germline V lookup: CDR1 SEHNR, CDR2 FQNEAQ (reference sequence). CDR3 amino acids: CASSFGEGEQYF. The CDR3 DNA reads TGTGCCAGCAGCTTCGGGGAGGGCGAGCAGTACTTC.